A selection of T cell receptor beta chains follows, all from one sample in a study of siplizumab effects on memory and regulatory T cells. The method was immunoSEQ multiplex PCR; TCRdb's version includes in-frame clones alone and lacks a portion of them. The table lists some 100,000 clones, 93% of them singletons. The sequenced sample consisted of CD8+ T cells sorted from blood. Every receptor here comes from a human donor in good health. The CDR3 runs from the conserved cysteine through the conserved F or W. A D gene is named only where the DNA matches it firmly. Some rows mark clone size as missing; the rest say once, few, many or name a class of expanded clone.

>TRBV6-5|TRBJ2-2|.|.
TGTGCCAGCAGTCGACAGTCCTCCGGGGAGCTGTTTTTT
CASSRQSSGELFF
>TRBV7-9|TRBJ2-2|.|once
TGTGCCAGCAGCTTAGATGTGACGAACACCGGGGAGCTGTTTTTT
CASSLDVTNTGELFF
>TRBV19|TRBJ2-3|.|.
TGTGCCAGTAGTATTAGTGCAGATACGCAGTATTTT
CASSISADTQYF
>TRBV7-9|TRBJ2-1|TRBD2|.
TGTGCCAGCAGCTCGCCCGTAGGACTAGGGGAGCAGTTCTTC
CASSSPVGLGEQFF
>TRBV27|TRBJ2-7|TRBD2|.
TGTGCCAGCAGTCTCTCCGGGACTAGCAGATACGAGCAGTACTTC
CASSLSGTSRYEQYF
>TRBV19|TRBJ2-2|.|.
TGTGCCAGTAGTATTATTAGTACCGGGGAGCTGTTTTTT
CASSIISTGELFF
>TRBV7-9|TRBJ2-7|TRBD2|.
TGTGCCAGCAGCTCGGGACTAGCGGGAGGAGGTGAGCAGTACTTC
CASSSGLAGGGEQYF
>TRBV6-5|TRBJ1-1|TRBD1|.
TGTGCCAGCAACGCCGACAGGGAGAACACTGAAGCTTTCTTT
CASNADRENTEAFF
>TRBV4-3|TRBJ2-7|.|.
TGCGCCAGCAGCCAAGAGGTACGGGGCAAACTGGAGCAGTACTTC
CASSQEVRGKLEQYF
>TRBV4-1|TRBJ2-5|TRBD2|.
TGCGCCAGCAGCTACCATGTAGCGGGAGAGTTGGAGACCCAGTACTTC
CASSYHVAGELETQYF
>TRBV5-1|TRBJ1-1|.|.
TGCGCCAGCAGCTCCCCGGGTCTTGGGGATGAAGCTTTCTTT
CASSSPGLGDEAFF
>TRBV29-1|TRBJ2-5|.|.
TGCAGCGTTGAAGGGTTTTTACAGGAAGAGACCCAGTACTTC
CSVEGFLQEETQYF
>TRBV11-2|TRBJ2-7|.|.
TGTGCCAGCAGCATTAGACCGTACGAGCAGTACTTC
CASSIRPYEQYF
>TRBV7-9|TRBJ1-2|.|.
TGTGCCAGCAGCTTAGGCTTAGAGGGGCAGGGAAGCGGCTACACCTTC
CASSLGLEGQGSGYTF
>TRBV5-4|TRBJ2-7|.|.
TGTGCCAGCAGCTTGTTATCCAGCGGCTCCTACGAGCAGTACTTC
CASSLLSSGSYEQYF
>TRBV7-9|TRBJ2-7|.|.
TGTGCCAGCAGCCCGCAAGCCTACGAGCAGTACTTC
CASSPQAYEQYF
>TRBV11-2|TRBJ1-4|.|.
TGTGCCAGCAGCGCCACTGAACAGAGAACTAATGAAAAACTGTTTTTT
CASSATEQRTNEKLFF
>TRBV11-3|TRBJ2-5|.|.
TGTGCCAGCAGCGCCCGGGACGGGGCCGAGACCCAGTACTTC
CASSARDGAETQYF
>TRBV5-1|TRBJ2-5|TRBD2|.
TGCGCCAGCAGCTTGTATAGCGGGGGGTACCAAGAGACCCAGTACTTC
CASSLYSGGYQETQYF
>TRBV5-1|TRBJ1-2|.|.
TGCGCCAGCAGCGGGGACTATGGCTACACCTTC
CASSGDYGYTF
>TRBV19|TRBJ1-1|.|.
TGTGCCAGTAGTCCTACACGGAACACTGAAGCTTTCTTT
CASSPTRNTEAFF
>TRBV7-3|TRBJ2-1|TRBD2|.
TGTGCCAGCAGCCCAAGTTTGTTGACTAGCGGTCCCTTGGGTGAGCAGTTCTTC
CASSPSLLTSGPLGEQFF
>TRBV9|TRBJ2-7|.|few
TGTGCCAGCAGTTACGGACCTCTTTACGAGCAGTACTTC
CASSYGPLYEQYF
>TRBV7-9|TRBJ1-1|.|.
TGTGCCAGCAGCTTCACTCTCGATCCGGGACACCCGTTGAACACTGAAGCTTTCTTT
CASSFTLDPGHPLNTEAFF
>TRBV9|TRBJ2-1|TRBD2|.
TGTGCCAGCTCAGCGGGAGACTCCTACAATGAGCAGTTCTTC
CASSAGDSYNEQFF
>TRBV19|TRBJ2-7|.|.
TGTGCCAGTAGTATTGGAGGGGTGGTCGAGCAGTACTTC
CASSIGGVVEQYF
>TRBV30|TRBJ2-5|.|once
TGTGCCTGGACATATGGTGGGGAGACCCAGTACTTC
CAWTYGGETQYF
>TRBV7-9|TRBJ1-1|TRBD1|.
TGTGCCAGCAGCTTAGTGGGGACAGGGGGCTCTGAAGCTTTCTTT
CASSLVGTGGSEAFF
>TRBV5-8|TRBJ2-1|TRBD2|.
TGTGCCAGCAGCTGGGGACTAGCGGGAGCGGGCACCTACAATGAGCAGTTCTTC
CASSWGLAGAGTYNEQFF
>TRBV14|TRBJ2-1|TRBD1|.
TGTGCCAGCAGCCAAGCGCAGGGGGCCTACAATGAGCAGTTCTTC
CASSQAQGAYNEQFF
>TRBV7-9|TRBJ2-3|.|.
TGTGCCAGCAGCTTAGATTGGGTGACAGAGGTCACAGATACGCAGTATTTT
CASSLDWVTEVTDTQYF
>TRBV6-5|TRBJ1-2|TRBD1|.
TGTGCCAGCAGTTACTCAGACGGGACAGGGTTTGGCTACACCTTC
CASSYSDGTGFGYTF
>TRBV29-1|TRBJ1-2|.|.
TGCAGCGTTGAAGTCCGGCGGGGGGTGGGTGGCTACACCTTC
CSVEVRRGVGGYTF
>TRBV2|TRBJ1-1|TRBD1|once
TGTGCCAGCAGGACAGGGATGGACACTGAAGCTTTCTTT
CASRTGMDTEAFF
>TRBV4-3|TRBJ2-2|TRBD1|.
TGCGCCAGCAGCCTAGTCCCGGGACAGGGGACGGACACCGGGGAGCTGTTTTTT
CASSLVPGQGTDTGELFF
>TRBV19|TRBJ2-7|.|.
TGTGCCAGTAGTATAGATCCGTGGGTTTACGAGCAGTACTTC
CASSIDPWVYEQYF